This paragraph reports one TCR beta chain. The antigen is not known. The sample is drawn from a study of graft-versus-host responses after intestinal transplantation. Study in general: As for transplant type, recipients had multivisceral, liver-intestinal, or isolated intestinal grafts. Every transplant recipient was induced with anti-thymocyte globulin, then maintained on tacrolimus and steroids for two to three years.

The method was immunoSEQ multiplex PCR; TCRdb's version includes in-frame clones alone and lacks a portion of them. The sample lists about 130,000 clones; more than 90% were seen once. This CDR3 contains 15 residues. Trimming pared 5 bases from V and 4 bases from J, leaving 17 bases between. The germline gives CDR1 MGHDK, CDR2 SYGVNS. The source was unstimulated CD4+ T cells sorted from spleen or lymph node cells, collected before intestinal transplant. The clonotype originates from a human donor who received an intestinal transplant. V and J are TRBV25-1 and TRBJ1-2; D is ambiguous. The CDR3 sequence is CASSPLLPRGYGYTF. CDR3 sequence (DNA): TGTGCCAGCAGTCCCCTTCTACCGCGGGGCTATGGCTACACCTTC.